These 7 T cell receptor beta chains originate from one sample sequenced in a study of T-cell reconstitution after alpha-beta-depleted transplantation in children. Molecular barcoding with unique molecular identifiers was used for the TCRbeta library. Each CDR3 protein gets one entry after TCRdb re-called the PCR reads with MiXCR. The repertoire includes roughly 160,000 distinct CDR3 sequences, approximately 12% of them detected once, and about 13% sits in the top ten. The sequences come from PBMCs, collected before TCRalphabeta/CD19-depleted stem cell transplant. The receptors derive from a boy aged 2 to 9 with acute myeloid leukemia, due to receive a stem cell transplant.

This clonotype was recorded many times. The chain is built from TRBV7-3 and TRBJ2-3; maybe TRBD2 (6 bases). V dropped 2 bases and J dropped 2 bases, with 11 bases sitting between them. In germline, CDR1 is SGHTA, CDR2 FQGTGA. The CDR3 totals 15 residues. CDR3 sequence: CASSLEGLTTDTQYF. CDR3 in DNA: TGTGCCAGCAGCTTAGAGGGACTGACCACAGATACGCAGTATTTT.

This clonotype was counted ten times or more. The chain uses TRBV15 and TRBJ1-3, with 8 bases lining up with TRBD1. Germline V lookup: CDR1 LNHNV, CDR2 YYDKDF (reference sequence). The CDR3 consists of 16 residues. The V and J ends lost 3 bases and 0 bases, in that order; junction bases with no gene match: 4. CDR3 residues: CATSRDRELSGNTIYF. CDR3 sequence (DNA): TGTGCCACCAGCAGGGACAGGGAACTCTCTGGAAACACCATATATTTT.

Many counts were recorded for this clonotype. The gene calls are TRBV3-1 and TRBJ2-1; possible D gene TRBD2, 7 bases. The CDR3 is 16 residues long. Germline V gene data show CDR1 as LGHDT and CDR2 as YNNKEL (reference sequence). Deletions cut 1 base from V and 0 bases from J, with 10 bases between. The CDR3 region has the DNA TGTGCCAGCAGCCAAGCGGGGGGCAGCTCCTACAATGAGCAGTTCTTC. Residues: CASSQAGGSSYNEQFF.

The table lists this clonotype with many counts. The genes are TRBV28 and TRBJ1-4; D gene uncertain. Trimming removed 3 bases from V and 1 base from J, with 9 bases in between. The length of the CDR3 is 15 residues. Looked up from germline, CDR1 is MDHEN and CDR2 is SYDVKM. CDR3 sequence reads: CASSLMTVTNEKLFF. The CDR3 nucleotides are TGTGCCAGCAGTTTGATGACTGTAACTAATGAAAAACTGTTTTTT.

Ten or more counts support this clonotype. V usage is TRBV4-1 and J usage is TRBJ2-1; 8 nucleotides line up with TRBD2. The CDR3 spans 18 residues. V trimming: 5 bases; J trimming: 0 bases; junction bases outside the gene matches: 12. The germline CDR1 and CDR2 sequences are MGHRA and YSYEKL. CDR3 sequence: CASSATPAGASSYNEQFF. For the CDR3, the DNA is TGCGCCAGCAGCGCCACCCCAGCGGGGGCCAGCTCCTACAATGAGCAGTTCTTC.

At least ten counts were recorded for this clonotype. V gene TRBV5-1 combines with J gene TRBJ1-4; maybe TRBD1 (5 bases). Germline lookup yields CDR1 SGHRS and CDR2 YFSETQ. The CDR3 has 16 residues. Between the trimmed V and J ends, which lost 0 bases and 1 base, there was a span of 10 bases. This chain's CDR3 is CASSLGGTGTNEKLFF. The CDR3 nucleotides read TGCGCCAGCAGCTTGGGAGGGACGGGAACTAATGAAAAACTGTTTTTT.

This clonotype was counted many times. V gene TRBV4-2 combines with J gene TRBJ2-1; D possibly corresponds to TRBD1 (6 bases). CDR1 LGHNA and CDR2 YNFKEQ come from the germline V gene. The CDR3 has 14 residues. V was trimmed by 3 bases and J by 8 bases, leaving 14 bases between them. CDR3 sequence reads: CASSHNNRVDEQFF. Written as DNA, the CDR3 is TGTGCCAGCAGCCACAATAACAGGGTGGATGAGCAGTTCTTC.